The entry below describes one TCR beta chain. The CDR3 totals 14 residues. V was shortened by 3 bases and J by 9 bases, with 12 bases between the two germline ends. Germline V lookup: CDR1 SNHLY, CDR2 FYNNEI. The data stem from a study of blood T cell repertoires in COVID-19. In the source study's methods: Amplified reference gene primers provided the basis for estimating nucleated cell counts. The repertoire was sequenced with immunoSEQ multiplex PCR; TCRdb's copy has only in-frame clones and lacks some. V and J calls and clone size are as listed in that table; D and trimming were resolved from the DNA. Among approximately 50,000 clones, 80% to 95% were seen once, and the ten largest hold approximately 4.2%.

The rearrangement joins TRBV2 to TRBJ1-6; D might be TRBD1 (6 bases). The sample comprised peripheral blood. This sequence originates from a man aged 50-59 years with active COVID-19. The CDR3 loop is CASSEGAPLSPLHF. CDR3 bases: TGTGCCAGCAGTGAGGGGGCTCCCCTTTCACCCCTCCACTTT.